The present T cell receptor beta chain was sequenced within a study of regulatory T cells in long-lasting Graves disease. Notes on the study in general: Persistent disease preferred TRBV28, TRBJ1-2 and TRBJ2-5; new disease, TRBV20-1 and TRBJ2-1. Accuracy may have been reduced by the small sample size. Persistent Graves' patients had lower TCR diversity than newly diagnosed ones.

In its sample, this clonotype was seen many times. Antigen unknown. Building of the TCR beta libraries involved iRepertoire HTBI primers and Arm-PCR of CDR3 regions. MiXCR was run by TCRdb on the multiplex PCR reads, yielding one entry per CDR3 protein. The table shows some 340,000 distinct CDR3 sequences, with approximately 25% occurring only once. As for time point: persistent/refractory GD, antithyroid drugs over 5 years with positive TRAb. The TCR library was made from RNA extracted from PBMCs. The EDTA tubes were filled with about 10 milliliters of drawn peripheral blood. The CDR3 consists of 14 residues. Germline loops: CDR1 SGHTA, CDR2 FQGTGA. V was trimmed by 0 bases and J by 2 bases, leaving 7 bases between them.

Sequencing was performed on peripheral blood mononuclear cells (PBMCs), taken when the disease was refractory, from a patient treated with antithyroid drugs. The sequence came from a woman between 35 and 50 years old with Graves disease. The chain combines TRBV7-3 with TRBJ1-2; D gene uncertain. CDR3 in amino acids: CASSLTPGNYGYTF. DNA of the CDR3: TGTGCCAGCAGCTTAACCCCCGGGAACTATGGCTACACCTTC. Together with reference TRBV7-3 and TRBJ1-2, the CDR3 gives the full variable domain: GAGVSQTPSNKVTEKGKYVELRCDPISGHTALYWYRQSLGQGPEFLIYFQGTGAADDSGLPNDRFFAVRPEGSVSTLKIQRTERGDSAVYLCASSLTPGNYGYTFGSGTRLTVV.